The 20 T cell receptor beta chains presented below share a single source sample, sequenced in a study of blood T cells in healthy people across ages. Next came a second PCR, run for about 6 to 12 cycles, which used a sample-barcoded 5' primer along with a J-beta primer mix. TCRdb processed the 5' RACE reads anew with MiXCR; each CDR3 protein has one entry. Of almost 300,000 distinct CDR3 sequences in the sample, about 25% were seen once. What was sequenced was blood. These receptor sequences come from a woman in her seventies in good health.

The rearrangement uses TRBV3-1 and TRBJ1-4; TRBD1 might be the D (6 bases). The CDR3 covers 16 residues. Trimming removed 5 bases at V and 1 base at J, with 14 bases between. CDR1 and CDR2 from the germline V gene are LGHDT and YNNKEL (reference sequence). CDR3 sequence reads: CASSLSGDGTNEKLFF. The CDR3 nucleotides are TGTGCCAGCAGCTTATCAGGGGACGGAACTAATGAAAAACTGTTTTTT.

Only a few counts were recorded for this clonotype. The chain has TRBV5-6 and TRBJ2-5, with TRBD2 identical over 11 bases. Unmatched junction bases numbered 14, after V lost 5 bases and J lost 2 bases. The CDR3 is 18 residues long. Per the germline V gene, CDR1 is SGHDT and CDR2 is YYEEEE. CDR3 sequence (DNA): TGTGCCAGCAGTTCTTTTACTCTAGCGGGAGGCCGACAAGAGACCCAGTACTTC. Protein: CASSSFTLAGGRQETQYF. The full variable domain, rest sourced from reference TRBV5-6 and TRBJ2-5, is DAGVTQSPTHLIKTRGQQVTLRCSPKSGHDTVSWYQQALGQGPQFIFQYYEEEERQRGNFPDRFSGHQFPNYSSELNVNALLLGDSALYLCASSSFTLAGGRQETQYFGPGTRLLVL.

About this clonotype itself: An end of the junction does not agree with germline; a read error may underlie this. The chain employs TRBV20-1 and TRBJ2-5; 9 bases agree with TRBD2. The CDR3 runs 19 residues. CDR1 is DFQATT, CDR2 SNEGSKA, per germline (reference sequence). CDR3 loop: CSARPLGLAGRGYQEAQYF. CDR3 sequence (DNA): TGCAGTGCTAGACCTCTCGGCCTAGCGGGAAGGGGTTACCAAGAGGCCCAGTACTTC.

A note on this clonotype: One end of the junction fails to match germline, which may point to a read error. V gene TRBV7-3 combines with J gene TRBJ2-3; 10 nucleotides line up with TRBD2. The CDR3 contains 15 residues. The germline V gene has CDR1 SGHTA and CDR2 FQGTGA. CDR3 nucleotide sequence: TGTGCCAGCAGCGCGAGCGGGAGGGCCACAGGTACGCAGTATTTT. Its protein product is CASSASGRATGTQYF.

This clonotype showed up just a few times. The V gene is TRBV20-1, the J gene TRBJ1-1; D might be TRBD1 (5 bases). The germline V gene has CDR1 DFQATT and CDR2 SNEGSKA (reference sequence). The CDR3 loop spans 15 amino acids. V lost 2 bases and J 5 bases, leaving 18 bases between the germline ends. The CDR3 DNA reads TGCAGTGCTAGATCCCCAGGGAGGGGCGGAACTGAAGCTTTCTTT. It yields the protein CSARSPGRGGTEAFF.

This chain uses TRBV6-5 with TRBJ2-2, with 10 bases matching TRBD2. CDR1 is MNHEY, CDR2 SVGAGI, per germline. The CDR3 is 19 residues long. V was clipped by 0 bases and J by 4 bases; unmatched bases: 11. CDR3 amino acids: CASSYSLARLAGVTGELFF. For the CDR3, the DNA is TGTGCCAGCAGTTACTCCTTGGCTCGGCTAGCGGGGGTCACCGGGGAGCTGTTTTTT.

The chain employs TRBV7-2 and TRBJ1-4; TRBD1 matches 8 bases. J lost 2 bases, V lost 5 bases, and 4 bases had no gene match. This CDR3 is 15 amino acids long. Germline CDR1 is SGHTA and CDR2 is FQGNSA. The CDR3 DNA reads as TGTGCCAGCAGCATCAGGGGGCGGACTAATGAAAAACTGTTTTTT. It translates to CASSIRGRTNEKLFF.

This clonotype was seen more than once but under ten times. V usage is TRBV2 and J usage is TRBJ2-4, with 7 bases identical to TRBD2. V gave up 2 bases and J gave up 1 base; unmatched junction bases: 8. The CDR3 runs 17 residues. In germline, CDR1 is SNHLY, CDR2 FYNNEI. The CDR3 loop is CASSEFGGFVAKNIQYF. The DNA of the CDR3 is TGTGCCAGCAGTGAATTCGGGGGGTTTGTGGCCAAAAACATTCAGTACTTC.

The V and J genes are TRBV20-1 and TRBJ2-5; D assignment may be TRBD1 or TRBD2 (7 bases each). The CDR3 runs 12 residues. V gave up 5 bases and J gave up 2 bases, with 9 bases separating them. Looked up from germline, CDR1 is DFQATT and CDR2 is SNEGSKA (reference sequence). This CDR3 is CSAQGGQETQYF. In DNA form, the CDR3 reads TGCAGTGCTCAGGGGGGGCAAGAGACCCAGTACTTC.

This clonotype was recorded at least ten times. The chain links TRBV2 to TRBJ2-7; 9 bases align to TRBD2. This CDR3 region has 14 residues. Germline trimming cut 7 bases from V and 6 bases from J; bases unmatched to any gene: 10. The germline gives CDR1 SNHLY, CDR2 FYNNEI. CDR3 in amino acids: CASTGSGRIGEQYF. The CDR3 nucleotides read TGTGCCAGCACAGGAAGCGGGAGGATCGGCGAGCAGTACTTC.

The rearrangement links TRBV20-1 to TRBJ1-5; a weak D match, TRBD1 (5 bases). The V and J ends lost 0 bases and 6 bases respectively, with 12 bases between them. CDR1 is DFQATT and CDR2 is SNEGSKA in the germline V gene (reference sequence). This CDR3 has 14 amino acids. CDR3 region: CSARDGQGPQPQHF. The CDR3 bases are TGCAGTGCTAGAGATGGGCAGGGACCTCAGCCCCAGCATTTT.

The chain is built from TRBV6-2 or TRBV6-3 and TRBJ2-4; tentative D call: TRBD2 (7 bases). CDR1 is MNHEY, CDR2 SVGEGT, per germline. Between the trimmed V and J ends, which lost 4 bases and 0 bases, there was a span of 22 bases. The CDR3 runs 19 residues. CDR3 bases: TGTGCCAGCAGTTTCCCGACTAGTGCGGGGGCGCTAGCCAAAAACATTCAGTACTTC. Its protein is CASSFPTSAGALAKNIQYF.

The CDR3 bases are TGTGCCAGCAGTCCGATCGCCGGGACATTGAACACTGAAGCTTTCTTT. It specifies CASSPIAGTLNTEAFF. V is TRBV12-3 or TRBV12-4 and J is TRBJ1-1, with a possible D match to TRBD1 (6 bases). This CDR3 is 16 amino acids long. Trimming cost V 5 bases and J 0 bases, with 16 bases left between them.

The chain employs TRBV4-2 and TRBJ2-7; 8 bases agree with TRBD2. The V and J ends lost 1 base and 3 bases, in that order; junction bases with no gene match: 5. The CDR3 runs 15 residues. The germline CDR1 and CDR2 sequences are LGHNA and YNFKEQ. CDR3 protein: CASSQVVSGDYEQYF. The CDR3 DNA reads as TGTGCCAGCAGCCAAGTGGTTAGCGGGGACTACGAGCAGTACTTC.

Turning to this clonotype: Germline is not matched at one junction end, which may reflect a read error. This chain connects TRBV6-5 to TRBJ1-4; unclear D gene. The CDR3 has 14 amino acids. Germline V gives CDR1 MNHEY, CDR2 SVGAGI. The CDR3 region is CASSNRASNEELFF. For the CDR3, the DNA is TGTGCCAGCAGTAACCGGGCCTCAAATGAAGAACTGTTTTTT.

This chain uses TRBV6-2 or TRBV6-3 with TRBJ2-6; D call uncertain. The CDR3 runs to 14 residues. The V end lost 7 bases, the J end lost 0 bases, and 7 bases lay between the germline ends. CDR1 MNHEY and CDR2 SVGEGT come from the germline V gene. The chain's CDR3 is CASISLSGANVLTF. In DNA, the CDR3 is TGTGCCAGCATATCCCTCTCTGGGGCCAACGTCCTGACTTTC.

J is TRBJ2-1 and V is TRBV20-1; 8 nucleotides align to TRBD1. The CDR3 length is 15 residues. Germline assignment: CDR1 DFQATT and CDR2 SNEGSKA (reference sequence). Trimming at V came to 0 bases and at J to 4 bases, leaving 5 bases not matched to a gene. Here the CDR3 reads CSARDPWTGYNEQFF. Written as DNA, the CDR3 is TGCAGTGCTAGAGACCCCTGGACAGGGTACAATGAGCAGTTCTTC.

The rearrangement joins TRBV29-1 to TRBJ1-1, with D maybe TRBD1 (5 bases). The germline V gene has CDR1 SQVTM and CDR2 ANQGSEA. The CDR3 extends over 11 amino acids. Trimming pared 6 bases from V and 9 bases from J, leaving 14 bases between. The CDR3 nucleotides read TGCAGCGTCTACGCCAGGGAGAAAGCTTTCTTT. It specifies CSVYAREKAFF.

V is TRBV10-2 and J is TRBJ2-3; 11 bases match TRBD2. J gave up 5 bases and V 4 bases, and 11 bases lay outside the gene matches. Germline V lookup: CDR1 WSHSY, CDR2 SAAADI. CDR3 length: 17 residues. The chain's CDR3 is CASSGVAGGLGLDTQYF. Here the CDR3 DNA reads TGCGCCAGCAGTGGAGTAGCGGGAGGGCTTGGTTTAGATACGCAGTATTTT.

This chain joins TRBV7-9 and TRBJ1-6; 10 nucleotides align to TRBD1. CDR3 length: 15 residues. V shed 4 bases and J 9 bases; nucleotides not matched to a gene: 6. Per germline, CDR1 SEHNR and CDR2 FQNEAQ (reference sequence). The CDR3 reads CASSSDRGSGSPLHF. CDR3 bases: TGTGCCAGCAGCTCGGACAGGGGGTCTGGTTCACCCCTCCACTTT.